Each of the 2 T cell receptor beta chains below was sequenced from the same sample in a study of T cell responses to AZD1222 COVID-19 vaccine. Some clones are missing from TCRdb's copy, which holds only in-frame ones; the method was immunoSEQ multiplex PCR. The data contain more than 110,000 clones, approximately 92% of them seen just once; the ten biggest clones take up about 3.5%. Sequences were derived from peripheral blood, sampled 28 days after the second AZD1222 dose. Source of these receptors: an adult who received the AZD1222 COVID-19 vaccine.

Turning to this clone: This same CDR3 is encoded by further DNA sequences in the sample. V is TRBV5-1 and J is TRBJ2-2; possibly TRBD1 for D (6 bases). In germline, CDR1 is SGHRS, CDR2 YFSETQ. This CDR3 comprises 13 residues. V shed 2 bases and J shed 4 bases, with 6 bases lying between them. The chain's CDR3 is CASSLQGTGELFF. The CDR3 DNA reads TGCGCCAGCAGCTTACAGGGCACCGGGGAGCTGTTTTTT.

Here the CDR3 reads CASSTARQGRNTIYF. The CDR3 DNA reads TGTGCCAGCAGTACTGCTCGACAGGGTCGAAACACCATATATTTT. This chain links TRBV6-5 with TRBJ1-3; TRBD1 agrees at 7 bases. V was clipped by 5 bases and J by 5 bases; unmatched bases: 9. The germline CDR1 and CDR2 sequences are MNHEY and SVGAGI. This CDR3 has 15 amino acids.